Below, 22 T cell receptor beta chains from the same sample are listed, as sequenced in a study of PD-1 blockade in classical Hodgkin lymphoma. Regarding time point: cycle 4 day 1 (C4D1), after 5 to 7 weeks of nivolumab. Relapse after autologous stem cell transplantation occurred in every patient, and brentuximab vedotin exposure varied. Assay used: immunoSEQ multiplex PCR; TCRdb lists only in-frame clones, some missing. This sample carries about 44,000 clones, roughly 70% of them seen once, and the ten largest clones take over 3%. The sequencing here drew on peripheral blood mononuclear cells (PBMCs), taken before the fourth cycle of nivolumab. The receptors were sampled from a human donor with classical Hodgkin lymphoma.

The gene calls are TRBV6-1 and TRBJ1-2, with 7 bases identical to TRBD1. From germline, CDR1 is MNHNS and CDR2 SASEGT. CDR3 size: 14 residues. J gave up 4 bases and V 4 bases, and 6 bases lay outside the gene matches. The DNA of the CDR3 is TGTGCCAGCAGTGGTCAGACAGGGTCCTATGGCTACACCTTC. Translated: CASSGQTGSYGYTF.

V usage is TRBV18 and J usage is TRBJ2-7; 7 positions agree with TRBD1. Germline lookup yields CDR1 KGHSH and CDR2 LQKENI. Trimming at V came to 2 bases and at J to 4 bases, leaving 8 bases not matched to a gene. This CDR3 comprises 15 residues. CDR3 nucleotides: TGTGCCAGCTCACCAACGAAAGGGGGCGGGTACGAGCAGTACTTC. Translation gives CASSPTKGGGYEQYF.

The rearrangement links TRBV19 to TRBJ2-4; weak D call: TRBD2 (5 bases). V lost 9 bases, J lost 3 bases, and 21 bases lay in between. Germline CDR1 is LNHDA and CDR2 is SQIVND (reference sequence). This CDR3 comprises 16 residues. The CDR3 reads CASALEPASGKNIQYF. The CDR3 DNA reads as TGTGCCAGCGCCCTTGAACCAGCGAGCGGCAAAAACATTCAGTACTTC.

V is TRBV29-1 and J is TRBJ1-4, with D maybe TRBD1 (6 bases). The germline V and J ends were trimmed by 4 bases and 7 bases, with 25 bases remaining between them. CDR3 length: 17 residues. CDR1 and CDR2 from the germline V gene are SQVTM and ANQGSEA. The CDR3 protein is CSVGAQQGELIGEKLFF. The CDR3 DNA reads TGCAGCGTTGGGGCCCAACAGGGAGAATTAATTGGTGAAAAACTGTTTTTT.

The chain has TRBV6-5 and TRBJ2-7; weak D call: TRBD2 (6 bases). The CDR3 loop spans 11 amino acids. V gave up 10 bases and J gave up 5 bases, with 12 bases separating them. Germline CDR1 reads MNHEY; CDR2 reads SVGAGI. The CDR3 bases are TGTGCCACGGAGGGTTTTCACGAGCAGTACTTC. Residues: CATEGFHEQYF.

The CDR3 region has the DNA TGTGCCAGCACCTCCGGGACAGGGGGCTTCTATGGCTACACCTTC. It encodes CASTSGTGGFYGYTF. The chain carries TRBV6-5 and TRBJ1-2; TRBD1 agrees at 12 bases. Per germline, CDR1 MNHEY and CDR2 SVGAGI. Trimming cost V 7 bases and J 4 bases; bases outside gene matches: 7. The CDR3 has 15 residues.

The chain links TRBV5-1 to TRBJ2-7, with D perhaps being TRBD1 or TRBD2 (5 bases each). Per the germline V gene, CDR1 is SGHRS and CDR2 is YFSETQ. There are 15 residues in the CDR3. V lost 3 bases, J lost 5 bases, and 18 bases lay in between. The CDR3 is CASSYRDPWGNEQYF. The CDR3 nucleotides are TGCGCCAGCAGCTACCGGGACCCTTGGGGTAACGAGCAGTACTTC. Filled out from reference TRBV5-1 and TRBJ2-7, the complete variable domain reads KAGVTQTPRYLIKTRGQQVTLSCSPISGHRSVSWYQQTPGQGLQFLFEYFSETQRNKGNFPGRFSGRQFSNSRSEMNVSTLELGDSALYLCASSYRDPWGNEQYFGPGTRLTVT.

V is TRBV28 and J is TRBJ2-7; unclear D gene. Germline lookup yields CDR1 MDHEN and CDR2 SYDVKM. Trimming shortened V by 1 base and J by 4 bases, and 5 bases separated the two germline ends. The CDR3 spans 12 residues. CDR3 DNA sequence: TGTGCCAGCAGTTTATTTAGGTACGAGCAGTACTTC. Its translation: CASSLFRYEQYF.

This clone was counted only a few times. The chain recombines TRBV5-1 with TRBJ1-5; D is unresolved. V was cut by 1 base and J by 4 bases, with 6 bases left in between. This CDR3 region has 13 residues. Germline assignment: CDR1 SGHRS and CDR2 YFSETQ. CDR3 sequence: CASSLRENQPQHF. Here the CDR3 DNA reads TGCGCCAGCAGCTTGCGTGAAAATCAGCCCCAGCATTTT.

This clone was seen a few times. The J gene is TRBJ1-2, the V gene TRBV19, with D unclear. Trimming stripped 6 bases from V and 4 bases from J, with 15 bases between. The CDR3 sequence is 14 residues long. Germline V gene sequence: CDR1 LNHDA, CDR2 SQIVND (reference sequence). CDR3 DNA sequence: TGTGCCAGTAGAAAGAGCCGGGAAGGCTATGGCTACACCTTC. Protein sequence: CASRKSREGYGYTF.

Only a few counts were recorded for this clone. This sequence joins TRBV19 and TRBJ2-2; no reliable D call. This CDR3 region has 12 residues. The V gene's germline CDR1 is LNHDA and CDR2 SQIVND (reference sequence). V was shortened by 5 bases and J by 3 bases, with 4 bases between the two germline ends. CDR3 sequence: CASSPYTGELFF. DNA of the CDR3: TGTGCCAGTAGTCCTTACACCGGGGAGCTGTTTTTT.

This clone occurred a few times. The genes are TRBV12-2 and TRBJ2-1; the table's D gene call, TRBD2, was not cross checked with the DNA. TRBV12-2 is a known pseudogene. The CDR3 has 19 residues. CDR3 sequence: CASRLAGTSGRVSRNEQFF. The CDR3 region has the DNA TGTGCAAGTCGCTTAGCAGGGACTAGCGGGAGAGTGTCGAGGAATGAGCAGTTCTTC.

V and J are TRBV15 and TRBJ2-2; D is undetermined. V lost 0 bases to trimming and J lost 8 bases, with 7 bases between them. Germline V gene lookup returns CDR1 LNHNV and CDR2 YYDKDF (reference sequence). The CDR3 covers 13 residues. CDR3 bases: TGTGCCACCAGCAGAGATGCGAGAGGGGAGCTGTTTTTT. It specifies CATSRDARGELFF.

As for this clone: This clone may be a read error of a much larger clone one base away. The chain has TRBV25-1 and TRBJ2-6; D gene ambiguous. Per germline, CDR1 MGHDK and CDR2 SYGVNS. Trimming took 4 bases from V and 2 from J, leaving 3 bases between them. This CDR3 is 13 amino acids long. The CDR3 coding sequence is TGTGCCAGCAGTGTAGCTGGGGCCAACGTCCTGACTTTC. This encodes CASSVAGANVLTF.

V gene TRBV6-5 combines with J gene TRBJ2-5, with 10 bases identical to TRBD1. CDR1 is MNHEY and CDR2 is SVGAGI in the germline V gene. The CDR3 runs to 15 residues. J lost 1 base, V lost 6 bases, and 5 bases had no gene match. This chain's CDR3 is CASSRGQGSQETQYF. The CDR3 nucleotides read TGTGCCAGCAGCAGGGGACAGGGGAGCCAAGAGACCCAGTACTTC.

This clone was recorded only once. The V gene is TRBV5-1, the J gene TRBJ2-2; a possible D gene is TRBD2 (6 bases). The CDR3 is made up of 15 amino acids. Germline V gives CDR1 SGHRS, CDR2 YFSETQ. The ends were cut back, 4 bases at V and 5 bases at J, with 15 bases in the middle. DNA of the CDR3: TGCGCCAGCAGCGGATCCGGGAGCGCGACCGGGGAGCTGTTTTTT. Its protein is CASSGSGSATGELFF.

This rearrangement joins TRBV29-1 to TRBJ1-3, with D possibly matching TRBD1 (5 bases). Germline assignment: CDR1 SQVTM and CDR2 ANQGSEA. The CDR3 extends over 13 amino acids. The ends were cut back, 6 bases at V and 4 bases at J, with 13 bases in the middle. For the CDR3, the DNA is TGCAGCGTATCCATGCCAGGGGGAAACACCATATATTTT. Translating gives CSVSMPGGNTIYF.

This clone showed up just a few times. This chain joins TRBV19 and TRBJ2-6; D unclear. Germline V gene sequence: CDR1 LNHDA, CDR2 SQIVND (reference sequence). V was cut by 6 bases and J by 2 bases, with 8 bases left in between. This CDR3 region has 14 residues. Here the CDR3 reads CASRDGAGANVLTF. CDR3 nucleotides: TGTGCCAGTAGAGATGGAGCTGGGGCCAACGTCCTGACTTTC.

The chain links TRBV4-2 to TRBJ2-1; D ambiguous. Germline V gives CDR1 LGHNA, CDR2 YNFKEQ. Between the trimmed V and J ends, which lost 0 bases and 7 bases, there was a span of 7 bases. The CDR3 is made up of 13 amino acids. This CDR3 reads CASSQDQRNEQFF. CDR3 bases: TGTGCCAGCAGCCAAGATCAAAGAAATGAGCAGTTCTTC.

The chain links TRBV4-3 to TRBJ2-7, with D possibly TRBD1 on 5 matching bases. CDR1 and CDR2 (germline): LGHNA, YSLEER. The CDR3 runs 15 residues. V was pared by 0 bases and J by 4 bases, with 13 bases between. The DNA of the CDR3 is TGCGCCAGCAGCCAAGACCCGGCAGGGCTGTACGAGCAGTACTTC. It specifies CASSQDPAGLYEQYF.

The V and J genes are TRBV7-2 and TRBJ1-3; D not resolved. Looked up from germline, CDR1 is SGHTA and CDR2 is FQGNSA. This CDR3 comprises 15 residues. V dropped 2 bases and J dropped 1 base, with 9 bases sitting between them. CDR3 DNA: TGTGCCAGCAGCTTAAGACCACTGTCTGGAAACACCATATATTTT. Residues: CASSLRPLSGNTIYF.

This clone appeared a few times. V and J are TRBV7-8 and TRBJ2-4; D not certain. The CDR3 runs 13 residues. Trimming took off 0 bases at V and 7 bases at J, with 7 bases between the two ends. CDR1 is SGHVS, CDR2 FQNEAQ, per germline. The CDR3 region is CASSLAPGNIQYF. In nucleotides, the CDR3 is TGTGCCAGCAGCTTAGCGCCCGGGAACATTCAGTACTTC.